Listed below are T cell receptor beta chains from one sample, sequenced in a study of vaccination effects on CD4 cells after COVID-19. Their cognate antigens are unknown. The table came from immunoSEQ multiplex PCR; TCRdb's copy has only in-frame clones and leaves some out. This repertoire shows about 28,000 clones, about 81% found once; its top ten account for 30%. The source material was CD4+ T cells from PBMCs cultured with SARS-CoV-2 spike peptides, sampled before COVID-19 vaccination. Every receptor here comes from a human donor who received a COVID-19 vaccine. The CDR3 runs from the conserved cysteine through the conserved F or W. The D gene is left open where the match is weak.

d_call j_call v_call cdr3_aa
TRBD1 TRBJ1-5 TRBV3-1/TRBV3-2 CASSVSGQAGQPQHF
TRBD1 TRBJ1-3 TRBV30 CAWSTTQGRPGNTIYF
. TRBJ1-1 TRBV7-3 CASSSQMNTEAFF
. TRBJ2-1 TRBV11-2 CASSSNYEQFF
TRBD1 TRBJ2-3 TRBV7-2 CASSSLWTGSTDTQYF
TRBD2 TRBJ2-5 TRBV27 CASSLDGLAGLETQYF
TRBD1 TRBJ2-2 TRBV3-1/TRBV3-2 CASSFGDRVPGELFF
. TRBJ2-1 TRBV9 CASSAHDSYNEQFF
TRBD2 TRBJ2-3 TRBV6-4 CASSGTSGAARDTQYF
. TRBJ2-2 TRBV6-4 CASSDRDTGELFF
TRBD1 TRBJ2-1 TRBV7-7 CASSPGTGPNEQFF
. TRBJ2-3 TRBV6-6 CASSFGTPADTQYF
. TRBJ1-6 TRBV29-1 CSVQRAPNSPLHF
. TRBJ1-2 TRBV5-6 CASSRTSGDSSHGYTF
. TRBJ2-7 TRBV5-6 CASSIEYVYEQYF
. TRBJ2-7 TRBV3-1/TRBV3-2 CASNLTPYEQYF
TRBD1 TRBJ1-6 TRBV23-1 CAIGGQGANSPLHF
. TRBJ1-1 TRBV5-4 CASSLDSKSEAFF
TRBD2 TRBJ2-7 TRBV4-2 CASSQVGGAGVYEQYF
TRBD2 TRBJ2-1 TRBV7-2 CASSLVGGSSYNEQFF
. TRBJ1-6 TRBV5-6 CASSLAGIYNSPLHF
. TRBJ2-7 TRBV27 CASSPPGAYEQYF
TRBD2 TRBJ2-7 TRBV28 CASSSLDDRLAPLGLWEQYF
. TRBJ2-2 TRBV18 CASSPSGGGTGELFF
TRBD1 TRBJ1-1 TRBV5-1 CASSPGDRGRTEAFF
. TRBJ1-4 TRBV2 CATRQDLWEKLFF
. TRBJ1-5 TRBV27 CASSSEGRNNQPQHF
. TRBJ2-2 TRBV9 CASSVNEGAGPGELFF
. TRBJ2-3 TRBV20-1 CSASRVTDTQYF
. TRBJ1-2 TRBV30 CAWDRPPITF
TRBD2 TRBJ2-3 TRBV28 CASSSSGRGKSTDTQYF
TRBD1 TRBJ1-1 TRBV5-6 CASTPNQGALNTEAFF
. TRBJ1-5 TRBV2 CASSGEVQPQHF
. TRBJ1-4 TRBV3-1/TRBV3-2 CASSQGGGGEKLFF
TRBD2 TRBJ2-1 TRBV11-2 CASSISGGAYNEQFF
. TRBJ2-5 TRBV4-3 CASSQGRWETQYF
. TRBJ1-1 TRBV7-9 CASSGGQLNTEAFF
. TRBJ1-2 TRBV19 CASSPEGSHGYTF
. TRBJ2-3 TRBV20-1 CSGRITDTQYF
. TRBJ1-1 TRBV9 CASSVHGNTEAFF
. TRBJ2-2 TRBV4-1 CASSQDPAVNTGELFF
. TRBJ2-2 TRBV3-1/TRBV3-2 CASSQGLTGATGELFF
TRBD1 TRBJ1-1 TRBV30 CAWSRDRNTEAFF
. TRBJ1-2 TRBV4-1 CASSQAVVNYGYTF
. TRBJ1-3 TRBV6-5 CASTPGVADTIYF
TRBD1 TRBJ2-5 TRBV5-1 CASSYDRGWETQYF